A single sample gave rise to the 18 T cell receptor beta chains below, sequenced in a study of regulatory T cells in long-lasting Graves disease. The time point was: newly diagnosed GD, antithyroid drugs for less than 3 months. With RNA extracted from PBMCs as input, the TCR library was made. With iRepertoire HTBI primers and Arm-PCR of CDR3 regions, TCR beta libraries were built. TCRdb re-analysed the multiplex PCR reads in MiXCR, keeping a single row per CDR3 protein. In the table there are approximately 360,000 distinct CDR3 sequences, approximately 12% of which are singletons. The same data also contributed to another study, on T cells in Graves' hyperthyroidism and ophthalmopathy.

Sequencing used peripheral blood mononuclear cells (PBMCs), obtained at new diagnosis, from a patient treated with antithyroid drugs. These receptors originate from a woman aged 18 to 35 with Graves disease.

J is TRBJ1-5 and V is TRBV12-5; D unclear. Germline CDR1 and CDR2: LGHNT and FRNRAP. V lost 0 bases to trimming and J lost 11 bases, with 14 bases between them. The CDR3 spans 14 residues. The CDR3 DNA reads TGTGCTAGTGGTTTGGTATCTCGACAAGAGGCCCAGCATTTT. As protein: CASGLVSRQEAQHF.

The CDR3 here is CSTPENRPPYGYTF. In DNA form, the CDR3 reads TGCAGCACCCCTGAAAACAGGCCTCCCTATGGCTACACCTTC. This sequence joins TRBV29-1 and TRBJ1-2, with a possible D match to TRBD1 (5 bases). This CDR3 is built from 14 residues. The germline CDR1 and CDR2 sequences are SQVTM and ANQGSEA. V was trimmed by 8 bases and J by 4 bases, leaving 20 bases between them.

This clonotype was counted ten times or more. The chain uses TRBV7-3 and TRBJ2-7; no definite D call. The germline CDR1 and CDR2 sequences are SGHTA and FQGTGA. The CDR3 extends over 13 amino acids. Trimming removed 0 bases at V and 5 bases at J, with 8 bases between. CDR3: CASSLTIRDEQYF. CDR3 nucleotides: TGTGCCAGCAGCTTAACCATTCGGGACGAGCAGTACTTC.

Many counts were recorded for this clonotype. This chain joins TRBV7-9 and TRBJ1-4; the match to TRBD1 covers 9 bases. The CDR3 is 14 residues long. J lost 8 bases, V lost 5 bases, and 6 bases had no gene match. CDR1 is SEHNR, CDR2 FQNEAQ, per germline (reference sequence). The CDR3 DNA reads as TGTGCCAGCAGCCTGGACAGGGGAAGGGAAAAACTGTTTTTT. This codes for CASSLDRGREKLFF.

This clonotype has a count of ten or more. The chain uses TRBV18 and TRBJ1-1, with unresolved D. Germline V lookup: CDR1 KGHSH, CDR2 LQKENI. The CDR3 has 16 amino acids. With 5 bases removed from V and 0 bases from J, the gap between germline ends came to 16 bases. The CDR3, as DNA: TGTGCCAGCTCAAGCAGGCCGATTACCCTGAACACTGAAGCTTTCTTT. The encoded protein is CASSSRPITLNTEAFF.

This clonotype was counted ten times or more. CDR3 in amino acids: CASSQSSAGELFF. Here the CDR3 DNA reads TGTGCCAGCAGCCAATCTAGTGCCGGGGAGCTGTTTTTT. The rearrangement joins TRBV6-1 to TRBJ2-2; D not certain. This CDR3 has 13 amino acids. Germline CDR1 is MNHNS and CDR2 is SASEGT. V gave up 6 bases and J gave up 6 bases, with 11 bases separating them.

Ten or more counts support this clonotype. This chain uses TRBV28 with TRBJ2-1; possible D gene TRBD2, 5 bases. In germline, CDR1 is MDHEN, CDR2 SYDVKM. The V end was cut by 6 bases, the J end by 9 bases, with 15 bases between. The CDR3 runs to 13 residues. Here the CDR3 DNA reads TGTGCCAGCAGCGTAACCCCACGGGGTGAGCAGTTCTTC. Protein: CASSVTPRGEQFF.

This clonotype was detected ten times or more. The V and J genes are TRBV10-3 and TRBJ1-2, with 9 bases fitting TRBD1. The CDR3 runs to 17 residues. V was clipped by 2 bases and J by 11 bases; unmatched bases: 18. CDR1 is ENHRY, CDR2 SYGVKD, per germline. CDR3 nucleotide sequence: TGTGCCATCAGTGAGAGGCGGGACAGGGACGACAGCAGTGGGTACACCTTC. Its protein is CAISERRDRDDSSGYTF.

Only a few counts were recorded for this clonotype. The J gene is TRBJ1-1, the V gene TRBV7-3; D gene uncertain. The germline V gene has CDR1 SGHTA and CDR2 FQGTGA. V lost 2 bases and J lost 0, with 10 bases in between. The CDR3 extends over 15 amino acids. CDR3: CASSLGSGMNTEAFF. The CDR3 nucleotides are TGTGCCAGCAGCTTAGGGTCGGGCATGAACACTGAAGCTTTCTTT.

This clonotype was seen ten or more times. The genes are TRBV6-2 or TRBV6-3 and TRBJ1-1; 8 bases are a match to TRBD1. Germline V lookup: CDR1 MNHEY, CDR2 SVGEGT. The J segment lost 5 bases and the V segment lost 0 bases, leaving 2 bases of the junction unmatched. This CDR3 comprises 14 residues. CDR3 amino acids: CASSYSRGRTEAFF. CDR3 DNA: TGTGCCAGCAGTTACTCCAGGGGGCGGACTGAAGCTTTCTTT.

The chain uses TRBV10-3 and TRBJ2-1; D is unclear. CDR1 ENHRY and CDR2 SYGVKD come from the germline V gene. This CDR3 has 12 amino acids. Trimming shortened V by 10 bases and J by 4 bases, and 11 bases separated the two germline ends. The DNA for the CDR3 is TGTGCCAGCCGGACCGAGTACAATGAGCAGTTCTTC. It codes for CASRTEYNEQFF.

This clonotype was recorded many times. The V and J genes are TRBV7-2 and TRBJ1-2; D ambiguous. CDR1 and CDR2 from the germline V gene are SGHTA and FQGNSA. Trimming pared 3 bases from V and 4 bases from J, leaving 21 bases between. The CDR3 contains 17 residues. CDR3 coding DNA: TGTGCCAGCAGCTTCGGTGGGTCGAGGCAGCCAATCTATGGCTACACCTTC. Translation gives CASSFGGSRQPIYGYTF. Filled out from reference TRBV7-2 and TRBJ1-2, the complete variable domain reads GAGVSQSPSNKVTEKGKDVELRCDPISGHTALYWYRQSLGQGLEFLIYFQGNSAPDKSGLPSDRFSAERTGGSVSTLTIQRTQQEDSAVYLCASSFGGSRQPIYGYTFGSGTRLTVV.

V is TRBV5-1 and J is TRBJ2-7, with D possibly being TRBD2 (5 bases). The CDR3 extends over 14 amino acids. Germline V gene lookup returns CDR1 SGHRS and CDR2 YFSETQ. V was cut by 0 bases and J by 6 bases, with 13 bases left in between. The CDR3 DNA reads TGCGCCAGCAGCTTGGGAGCGGATCTCGGCGAGCAGTACTTC. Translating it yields CASSLGADLGEQYF.

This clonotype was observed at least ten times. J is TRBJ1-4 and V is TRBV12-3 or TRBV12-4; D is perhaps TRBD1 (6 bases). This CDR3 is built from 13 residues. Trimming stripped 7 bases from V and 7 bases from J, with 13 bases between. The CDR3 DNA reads TGTGCCAGCAAAGGGGGAGAGGGTGAAAAACTGTTTTTT. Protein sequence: CASKGGEGEKLFF.

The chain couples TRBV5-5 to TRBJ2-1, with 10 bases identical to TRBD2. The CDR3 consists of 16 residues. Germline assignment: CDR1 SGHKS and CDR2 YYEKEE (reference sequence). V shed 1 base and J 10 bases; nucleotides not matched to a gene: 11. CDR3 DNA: TGTGCCAGCAGCTTGTGGAGCGGGAGGGCCGAGGACGAGCAGTTCTTC. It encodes CASSLWSGRAEDEQFF.

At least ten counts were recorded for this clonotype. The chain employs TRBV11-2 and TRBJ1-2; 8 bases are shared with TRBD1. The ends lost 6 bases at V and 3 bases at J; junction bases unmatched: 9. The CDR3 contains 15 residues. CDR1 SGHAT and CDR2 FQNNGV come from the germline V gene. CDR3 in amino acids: CASRLGQVSHYGYTF. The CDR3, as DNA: TGTGCCAGCAGACTGGGACAGGTGTCTCACTATGGCTACACCTTC.

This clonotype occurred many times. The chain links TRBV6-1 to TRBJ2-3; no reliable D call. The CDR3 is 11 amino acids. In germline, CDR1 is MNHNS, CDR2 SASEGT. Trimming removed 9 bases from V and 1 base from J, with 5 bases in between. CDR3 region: CASTGTDTQYF. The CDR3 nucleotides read TGTGCCAGTACGGGCACAGATACGCAGTATTTT.

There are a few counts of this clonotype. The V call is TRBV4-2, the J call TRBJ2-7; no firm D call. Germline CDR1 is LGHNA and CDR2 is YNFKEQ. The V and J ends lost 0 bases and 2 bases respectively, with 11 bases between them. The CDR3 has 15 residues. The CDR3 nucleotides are TGTGCCAGCAGCCAAGACCTTGCGAACCCCTACGAGCAGTACTTC. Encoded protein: CASSQDLANPYEQYF.